The T cell receptor (beta chain) described here comes from a study of blood T cell repertoires in COVID-19. As for the study in general: From the United States, Italy and Spain came samples of acute and convalescent COVID-19. T cells, B-cell-depleted T cells, or PBMCs provided the cDNA or gDNA that served as material.

The method was immunoSEQ multiplex PCR; TCRdb's version includes in-frame clones alone and lacks a portion of them. The sample holds 150,000 to 200,000 clones, approximately 86% seen once. This clone was counted once. This receptor was taken from a woman older than 75 with acute or convalescent COVID-19. The sequenced material came from peripheral blood.

CDR3 loop: CASSTQGDSNQPQHF. CDR3 sequence (DNA): TGTGCCAGTAGTACACAGGGGGATAGCAATCAGCCCCAGCATTTT. The V and J genes are TRBV19 and TRBJ1-5; 8 positions agree with TRBD1. CDR3 size: 15 residues. The V segment lost 4 bases and the J segment 0 bases; nucleotides outside the gene matches: 2. Germline V CDR1 and CDR2: LNHDA, SQIVND (reference sequence).